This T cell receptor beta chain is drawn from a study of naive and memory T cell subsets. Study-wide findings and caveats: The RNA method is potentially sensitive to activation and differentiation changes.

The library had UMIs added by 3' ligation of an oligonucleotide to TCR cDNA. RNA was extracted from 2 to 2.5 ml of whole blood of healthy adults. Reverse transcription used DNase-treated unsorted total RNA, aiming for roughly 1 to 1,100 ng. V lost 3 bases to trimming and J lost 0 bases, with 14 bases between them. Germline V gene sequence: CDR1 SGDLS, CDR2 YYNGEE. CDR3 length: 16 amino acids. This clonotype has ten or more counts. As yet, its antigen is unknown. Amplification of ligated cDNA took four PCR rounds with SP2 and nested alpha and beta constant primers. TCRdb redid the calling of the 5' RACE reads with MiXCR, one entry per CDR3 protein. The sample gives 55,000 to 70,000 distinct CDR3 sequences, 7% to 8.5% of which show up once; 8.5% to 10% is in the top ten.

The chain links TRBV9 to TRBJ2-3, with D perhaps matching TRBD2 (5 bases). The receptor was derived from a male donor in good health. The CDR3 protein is CASSAQAETSTDTQYF. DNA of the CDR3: TGTGCCAGCAGCGCGCAAGCGGAGACTAGCACAGATACGCAGTATTTT.